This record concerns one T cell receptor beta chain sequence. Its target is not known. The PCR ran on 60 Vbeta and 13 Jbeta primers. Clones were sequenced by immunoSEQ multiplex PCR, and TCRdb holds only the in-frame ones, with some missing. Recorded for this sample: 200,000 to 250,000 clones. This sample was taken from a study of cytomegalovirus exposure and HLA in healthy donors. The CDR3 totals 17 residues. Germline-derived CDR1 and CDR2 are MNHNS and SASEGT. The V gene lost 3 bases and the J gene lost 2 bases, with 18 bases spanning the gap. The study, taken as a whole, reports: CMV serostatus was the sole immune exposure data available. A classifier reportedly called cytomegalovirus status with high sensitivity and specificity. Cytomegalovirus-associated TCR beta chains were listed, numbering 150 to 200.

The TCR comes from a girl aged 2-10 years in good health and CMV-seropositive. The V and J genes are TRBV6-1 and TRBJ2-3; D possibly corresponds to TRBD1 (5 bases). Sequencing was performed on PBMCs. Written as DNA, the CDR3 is TGTGCCAGCAGTGAGAATCGTGAAGGGGCCTACACAGATACGCAGTATTTT. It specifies CASSENREGAYTDTQYF.